This TCR beta chain was recovered during a study of regulatory T cells in long-lasting Graves disease. This clonotype was detected a few times. Its antigen remains unidentified. Regarding time point: newly diagnosed GD, antithyroid drugs for less than 3 months. Scientists built the TCR library using RNA that was extracted from PBMCs. CDR3-region Arm-PCR and iRepertoire HTBI primers produced the TCR beta libraries. TCRdb ran MiXCR on the multiplex PCR reads and lists one entry per CDR3 protein. The table records roughly 420,000 distinct CDR3 sequences, roughly 15% of them present only once. The V and J ends lost 4 bases and 6 bases respectively, with 9 bases between them. The CDR3 spans 13 residues. Germline V gives CDR1 MNHNS, CDR2 SASEGT. Findings and limits, study-wide: Newly diagnosed patients had higher TCR diversity than persistent Graves' patients did.

Separately, the same data were catalogued under a study of T cells in Graves' hyperthyroidism and ophthalmopathy.

This TCR came from a woman in her twenties or thirties with Graves disease. This rearrangement joins TRBV6-1 to TRBJ2-2, with D tentatively TRBD1 (6 bases). The sample was peripheral blood mononuclear cells (PBMCs), taken at new diagnosis, from a patient treated with antithyroid drugs. CDR3 coding DNA: TGTGCCAGCAGTGTACAGGGATCCGGGGAGCTGTTTTTT. As protein: CASSVQGSGELFF.